This T cell receptor beta chain came from a study of T cells in Graves' hyperthyroidism and ophthalmopathy. The patients, who ranged from 18 to 65 in age, presented with newly diagnosed hyperthyroidism lasting under 2 months. Amplification of TCR beta CDR3 regions was performed using RNA transcripts as template. HTBI primers were employed in a first-round RT-PCR of the TCR CDR3. TCRdb re-derived calls from the multiplex PCR reads in MiXCR, one entry per CDR3 protein. This sample has about 540,000 distinct CDR3 sequences, with roughly 46% found just once. V lost 9 bases to trimming and J lost 1 base, with 19 bases between them. The CDR3 has 16 residues. The germline V gene encodes CDR1 KGHDR and CDR2 SFDVKD.

The clonotype comes from a woman in her late teens or twenties with Graves' hyperthyroidism. V is TRBV24-1 and J is TRBJ2-3; D may be TRBD2 (6 bases). Sequences were obtained from peripheral blood or thyroid tissue (not recorded which). CDR3 nucleotides: TGTGCCACCGGCCCGGGAGCCAGCAGAGGCACAGATACGCAGTATTTT. Its protein product is CATGPGASRGTDTQYF.